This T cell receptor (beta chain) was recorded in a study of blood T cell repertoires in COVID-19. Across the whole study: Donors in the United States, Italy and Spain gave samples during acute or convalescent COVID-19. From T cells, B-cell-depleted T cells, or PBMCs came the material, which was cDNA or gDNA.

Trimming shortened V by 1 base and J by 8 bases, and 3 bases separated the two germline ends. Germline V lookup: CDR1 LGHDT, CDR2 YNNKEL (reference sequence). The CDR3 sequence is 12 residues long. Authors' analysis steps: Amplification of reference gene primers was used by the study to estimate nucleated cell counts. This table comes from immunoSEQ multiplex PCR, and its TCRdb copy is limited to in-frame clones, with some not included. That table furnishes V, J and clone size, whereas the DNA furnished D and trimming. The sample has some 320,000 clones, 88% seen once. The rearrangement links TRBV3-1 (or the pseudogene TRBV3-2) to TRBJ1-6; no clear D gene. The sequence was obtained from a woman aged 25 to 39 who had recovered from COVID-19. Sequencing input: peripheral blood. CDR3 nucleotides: TGTGCCAGCAGCCAAGCGGATTCACCCCTCCACTTT. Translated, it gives CASSQADSPLHF.